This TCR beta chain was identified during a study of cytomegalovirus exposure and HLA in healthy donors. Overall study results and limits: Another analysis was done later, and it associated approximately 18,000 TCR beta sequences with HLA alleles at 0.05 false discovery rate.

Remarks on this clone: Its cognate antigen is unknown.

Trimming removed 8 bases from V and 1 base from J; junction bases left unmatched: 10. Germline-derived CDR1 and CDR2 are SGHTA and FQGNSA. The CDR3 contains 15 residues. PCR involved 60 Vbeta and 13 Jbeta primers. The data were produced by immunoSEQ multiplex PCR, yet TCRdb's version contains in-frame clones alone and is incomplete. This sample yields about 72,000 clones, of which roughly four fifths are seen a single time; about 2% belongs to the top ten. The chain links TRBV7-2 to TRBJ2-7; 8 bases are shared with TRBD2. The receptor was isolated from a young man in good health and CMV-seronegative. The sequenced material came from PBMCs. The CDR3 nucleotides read TGTGCCAGCTCTCCCGTCGGGGGGGCGTCCTACGAGCAGTACTTC. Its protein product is CASSPVGGASYEQYF.